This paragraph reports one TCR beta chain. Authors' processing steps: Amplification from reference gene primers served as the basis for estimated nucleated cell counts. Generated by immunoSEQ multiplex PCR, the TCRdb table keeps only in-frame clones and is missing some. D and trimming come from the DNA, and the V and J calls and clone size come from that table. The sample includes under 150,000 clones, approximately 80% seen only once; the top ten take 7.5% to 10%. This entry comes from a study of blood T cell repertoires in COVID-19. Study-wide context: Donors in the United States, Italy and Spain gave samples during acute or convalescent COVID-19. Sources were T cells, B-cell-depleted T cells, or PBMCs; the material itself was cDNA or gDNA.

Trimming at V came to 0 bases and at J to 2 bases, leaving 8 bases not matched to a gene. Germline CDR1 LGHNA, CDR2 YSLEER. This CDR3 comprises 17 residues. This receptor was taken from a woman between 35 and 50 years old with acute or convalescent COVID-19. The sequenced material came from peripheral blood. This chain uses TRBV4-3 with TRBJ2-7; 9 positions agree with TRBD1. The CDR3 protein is CASSQESVGQGTYEQYF. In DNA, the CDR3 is TGCGCCAGCAGCCAAGAAAGCGTGGGACAGGGAACCTACGAGCAGTACTTC.